Listed below are T cell receptor beta chains from one sample, sequenced in a study of PD-L1 blockade in urothelial cancer. Using immunoSEQ multiplex PCR, the repertoire was profiled, and TCRdb retains in-frame clones only, with some absent. The sample lists roughly 50,000 clones, roughly 80% occurring once. Sequencing used PBMCs, obtained around atezolizumab (anti-PD-L1) treatment. The receptors shown here come from a man in his sixties or seventies with urothelial cancer. CDR3s include the opening cysteine and the closing phenylalanine or tryptophan. A D gene is named only where the DNA matches it firmly. Some rows have no size entry. The others give once, few or many, or a class for an expanded clone.

v_call	clone_size	j_call	d_call	cdr3_aa	cdr3_nt
TRBV5-1	-	TRBJ2-3	-	CASSPGDGGTDTQYF	TGCGCCAGCAGCCCGGGGGACGGAGGTACAGATACGCAGTATTTT
TRBV2	-	TRBJ1-1	-	CASSRRGGGLRAFF	TGTGCCAGCAGCCGAAGGGGGGGCGGTTTGAGAGCTTTCTTT
TRBV2	-	TRBJ1-5	-	CASRYGSLNQPQHF	TGTGCCAGCAGGTACGGGTCCCTCAATCAGCCCCAGCATTTT
TRBV27	-	TRBJ2-1	-	CASSLSSNNEQFF	TGTGCCAGCAGTTTATCTAGTAACAATGAGCAGTTCTTC
TRBV5-1	-	TRBJ1-1	-	CASSLGGRVGTEAFF	TGCGCCAGCAGCTTGGGAGGCAGGGTGGGCACTGAAGCTTTCTTT
TRBV7-9	-	TRBJ1-2	-	CASSLAPGGYGYTF	TGTGCCAGCAGCTTAGCGCCGGGTGGCTATGGCTACACCTTC
TRBV4-1	-	TRBJ2-2	TRBD1	CASSPRDSYTGELFF	TGCGCCAGCAGCCCGAGGGACAGCTACACCGGGGAGCTGTTTTTT
TRBV5-4	-	TRBJ2-7	TRBD1	CASSLPDRDPYEQYF	TGTGCCAGCAGCTTACCTGACAGGGATCCCTACGAGCAGTACTTC
TRBV2	-	TRBJ1-1	-	CASSEKGTEAFF	TGTGCCAGCAGTGAAAAGGGGACTGAAGCTTTCTTT
TRBV6-5	-	TRBJ2-5	TRBD1	CASSRGQKETQYF	TGTGCCAGCAGTAGGGGACAGAAAGAGACCCAGTACTTC
TRBV7-3	-	TRBJ1-1	-	CASSLEVGGEAFF	TGTGCCAGCAGCTTAGAAGTGGGGGGGGAAGCTTTCTTT
TRBV30	-	TRBJ1-5	TRBD1	CAWSRGQGLNQPQHF	TGTGCCTGGAGTAGGGGGCAGGGGCTCAATCAGCCCCAGCATTTT
TRBV7-8	-	TRBJ2-3	TRBD1	CASSFEGQGAPLTDTQYF	TGTGCCAGCAGCTTTGAGGGACAGGGGGCACCCCTCACAGATACGCAGTATTTT
TRBV6-1	few	TRBJ1-1	-	CASSRQKNTEAFF	TGTGCCAGCAGTAGACAGAAGAACACTGAAGCTTTCTTT
TRBV5-4	-	TRBJ2-1	TRBD2	CASSFPSGKDDEQFF	TGTGCCAGCAGCTTCCCTAGCGGGAAAGACGATGAGCAGTTCTTC
TRBV19	-	TRBJ1-1	-	CASSISRGMNTEAFF	TGTGCCAGTAGTATCTCCAGGGGTATGAACACTGAAGCTTTCTTT
TRBV28	-	TRBJ1-4	TRBD1	CASSFFGGAQGANEKLFF	TGTGCCAGCAGTTTCTTTGGAGGGGCACAGGGGGCTAATGAAAAACTGTTTTTT
TRBV5-4	-	TRBJ2-5	-	CASSQKSGETQYF	TGTGCCAGCAGCCAAAAGTCGGGGGAGACCCAGTACTTC
TRBV30	-	TRBJ2-1	TRBD2	CAFTSGRAGNEQFF	TGTGCCTTTACTAGCGGGAGGGCCGGGAATGAGCAGTTCTTC
TRBV19	-	TRBJ2-1	TRBD1	CASSLDRALSYNEQFF	TGTGCCAGTTCCTTGGACAGGGCCCTCTCCTACAATGAGCAGTTCTTC
TRBV10-3	-	TRBJ2-7	TRBD2	CAISESGTSGYEQYF	TGTGCCATCAGTGAGTCCGGGACTAGCGGCTACGAGCAGTACTTC
TRBV11-3	-	TRBJ1-1	-	CASSLDSLNTEAFF	TGTGCCAGCAGCTTAGACAGTCTGAACACTGAAGCTTTCTTT
TRBV5-4	-	TRBJ2-1	TRBD2	CASSPLAGKHNEQFF	TGTGCCAGCAGCCCACTAGCGGGGAAGCACAATGAGCAGTTCTTC
TRBV6-5	few	TRBJ2-5	-	CASSYFVEGAHETQYF	TGTGCCAGCAGTTATTTTGTAGAGGGAGCGCACGAGACCCAGTACTTC
TRBV7-9	once	TRBJ2-3	-	CASSSLADTQYF	TGTGCCAGCAGCTCCCTAGCAGATACGCAGTATTTT
TRBV5-1	-	TRBJ2-2	TRBD2	CASSQSSGRNTGELFF	TGCGCCAGCAGCCAATCTAGCGGGAGGAACACCGGGGAGCTGTTTTTT
TRBV19	once	TRBJ2-1	TRBD2	CASSSGLAGTNEQFF	TGTGCCAGTAGTTCGGGACTAGCGGGAACGAATGAGCAGTTCTTC
TRBV7-8	few	TRBJ2-2	TRBD1	CASSKSDRGSGELFF	TGTGCCAGCAGCAAATCCGACAGGGGATCCGGGGAGCTGTTTTTT
TRBV6-5	-	TRBJ1-1	-	CASSYSRGTEAFF	TGTGCCAGCAGTTACTCTCGGGGGACTGAAGCTTTCTTT
TRBV5-1	-	TRBJ2-7	TRBD2	CASSLYSGSHYEQYF	TGCGCCAGCAGCTTGTATAGCGGGAGTCACTACGAGCAGTACTTC
TRBV6-6	-	TRBJ2-3	-	CASSYSLGSGADTQYF	TGTGCCAGCAGTTACTCGTTAGGGAGTGGAGCAGATACGCAGTATTTT
TRBV5-6	-	TRBJ2-1	-	CASSPSPRDEQFF	TGTGCCAGCAGTCCTAGCCCCCGGGATGAGCAGTTCTTC
TRBV7-9	-	TRBJ2-5	TRBD1	CASSLGDRSEETQYF	TGTGCCAGCAGCTTAGGGGACAGGTCTGAAGAGACCCAGTACTTC
TRBV30	-	TRBJ2-3	-	CAWTRGQDSTDTQYF	TGTGCCTGGACCCGCGGACAAGACAGCACAGATACGCAGTATTTT
TRBV6-1	-	TRBJ1-1	-	CASSQAGGDSTEAFF	TGTGCCAGCAGCCAAGCGGGGGGTGACAGCACTGAAGCTTTCTTT
TRBV4-1	once	TRBJ2-7	TRBD2	CASSQDAPTSGTYEQYF	TGCGCCAGCAGCCAAGATGCGCCGACTAGCGGAACCTACGAGCAGTACTTC
TRBV19	-	TRBJ1-4	TRBD1	CASSGHADRAAEKLFF	TGTGCCAGTAGTGGACACGCGGACAGGGCGGCGGAAAAACTGTTTTTT
TRBV11-3	-	TRBJ2-5	-	CASSLDRETQYF	TGTGCCAGCAGCTTAGATCGGGAGACCCAGTACTTC
TRBV5-1	-	TRBJ1-1	-	CASRETVNTEAFF	TGCGCCAGCAGAGAGACAGTGAACACTGAAGCTTTCTTT
TRBV6-1	-	TRBJ2-3	-	CASSDRATDTQYF	TGTGCCAGCAGTGACAGGGCCACAGATACGCAGTATTTT
TRBV5-1	-	TRBJ2-3	TRBD2	CASSSGHRAGDGGDTQYF	TGCGCCAGCAGCTCCGGGCACCGAGCGGGAGACGGGGGAGATACGCAGTATTTT
TRBV19	-	TRBJ2-5	-	CASSPGDQETQYF	TGTGCCAGTAGTCCAGGGGACCAAGAGACCCAGTACTTC
TRBV18	-	TRBJ2-1	-	CASSPGPGENYNEQFF	TGTGCCAGCTCACCCGGTCCGGGGGAGAACTACAATGAGCAGTTCTTC
TRBV6-5	-	TRBJ1-1	-	CASSYRAGGTEAFF	TGTGCCAGCAGTTACAGGGCGGGGGGCACTGAAGCTTTCTTT
TRBV28	-	TRBJ1-5	-	CASRREGWDPSNQPQHF	TGTGCCAGCAGGAGGGAGGGATGGGACCCTAGCAATCAGCCCCAGCATTTT
TRBV28	few	TRBJ2-1	-	CASRFRTGSSEQFF	TGTGCCAGCAGATTTCGCACAGGGTCCAGTGAGCAGTTCTTC
TRBV10-3	-	TRBJ2-3	TRBD1	CAISPGTADTQYF	TGTGCCATCAGCCCCGGGACAGCAGATACGCAGTATTTT
TRBV7-9	-	TRBJ1-1	-	CASSPGYEGAFF	TGTGCCAGCAGCCCCGGCTATGAGGGAGCTTTCTTT
TRBV29-1	-	TRBJ2-3	-	CSVGTSQGTQYF	TGCAGCGTTGGAACCTCCCAGGGGACGCAGTATTTT
TRBV28	few	TRBJ1-2	-	CASRWAALPNYGYTF	TGTGCCAGTAGGTGGGCAGCTCTCCCCAACTATGGCTACACCTTC
TRBV5-1	-	TRBJ2-5	-	CASSLGLGAYQETQYF	TGCGCCAGCAGCTTGGGGCTAGGAGCGTACCAAGAGACCCAGTACTTC
TRBV15	-	TRBJ2-3	TRBD1	CATSVQQGAEAFGNGDTQYF	TGTGCCACCAGCGTCCAACAGGGGGCCGAGGCCTTCGGAAATGGAGATACGCAGTATTTT
TRBV18	-	TRBJ2-1	TRBD2	CASSASGHSYNEQFF	TGTGCCAGCTCAGCTAGCGGGCACTCCTACAATGAGCAGTTCTTC
TRBV19	-	TRBJ2-3	TRBD2	CASNLDGTSGQDTQYF	TGTGCCAGTAACCTCGACGGGACTAGCGGGCAAGATACGCAGTATTTT